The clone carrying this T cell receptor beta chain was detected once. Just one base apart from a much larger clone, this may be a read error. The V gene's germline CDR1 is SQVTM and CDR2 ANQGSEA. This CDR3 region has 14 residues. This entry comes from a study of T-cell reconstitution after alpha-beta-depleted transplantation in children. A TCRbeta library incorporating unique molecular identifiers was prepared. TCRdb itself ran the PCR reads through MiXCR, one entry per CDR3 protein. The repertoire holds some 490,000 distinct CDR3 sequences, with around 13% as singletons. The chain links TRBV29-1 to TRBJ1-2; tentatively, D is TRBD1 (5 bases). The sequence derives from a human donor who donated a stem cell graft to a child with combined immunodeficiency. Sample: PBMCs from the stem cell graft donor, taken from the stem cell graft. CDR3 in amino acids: CSVEDGGSNYGFTF. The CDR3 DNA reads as TGCAGCGTTGAAGATGGGGGTTCGAACTATGGCTTCACCTTC.